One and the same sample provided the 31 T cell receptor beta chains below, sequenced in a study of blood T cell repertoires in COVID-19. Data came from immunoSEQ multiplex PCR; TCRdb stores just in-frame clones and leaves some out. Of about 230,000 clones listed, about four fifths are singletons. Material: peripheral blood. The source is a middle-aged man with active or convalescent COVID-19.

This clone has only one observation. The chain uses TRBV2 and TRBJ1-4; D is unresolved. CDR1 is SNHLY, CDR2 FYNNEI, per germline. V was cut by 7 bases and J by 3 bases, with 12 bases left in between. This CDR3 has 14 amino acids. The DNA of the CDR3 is TGTGCCAGCAACCCGACATCCGCTAATGAAAAACTGTTTTTT. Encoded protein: CASNPTSANEKLFF.

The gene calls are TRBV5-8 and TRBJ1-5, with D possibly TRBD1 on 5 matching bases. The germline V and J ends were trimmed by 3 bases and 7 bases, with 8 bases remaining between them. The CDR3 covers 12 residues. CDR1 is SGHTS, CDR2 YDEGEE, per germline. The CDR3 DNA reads TGTGCCAGCAGCTGGGAGGGGCAGCCCCAGCATTTT. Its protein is CASSWEGQPQHF. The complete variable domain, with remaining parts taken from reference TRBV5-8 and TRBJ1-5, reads EAGVTQSPTHLIKTRGQQATLRCSPISGHTSVYWYQQALGLGLQFLLWYDEGEERNRGNFPPRFSGRQFPNYSSELNVNALELEDSALYLCASSWEGQPQHFGDGTRLSIL.

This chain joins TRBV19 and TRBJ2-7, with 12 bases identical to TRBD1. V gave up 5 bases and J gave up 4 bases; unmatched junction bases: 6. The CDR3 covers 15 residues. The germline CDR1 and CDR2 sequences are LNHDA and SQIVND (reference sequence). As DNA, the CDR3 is TGTGCCAGTAGTCCCGGGACAGGGGGCGTGTACGAGCAGTACTTC. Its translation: CASSPGTGGVYEQYF.

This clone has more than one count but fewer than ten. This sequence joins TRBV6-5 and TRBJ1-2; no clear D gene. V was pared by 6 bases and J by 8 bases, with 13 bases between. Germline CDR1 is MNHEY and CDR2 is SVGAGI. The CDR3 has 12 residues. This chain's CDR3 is CASRDFGGGYTF. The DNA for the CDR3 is TGTGCCAGCAGGGATTTCGGCGGCGGCTACACCTTC.

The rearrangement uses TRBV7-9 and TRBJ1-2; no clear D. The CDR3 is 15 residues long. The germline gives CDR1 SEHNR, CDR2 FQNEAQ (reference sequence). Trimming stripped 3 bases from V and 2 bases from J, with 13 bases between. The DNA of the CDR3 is TGTGCCAGCAGCTTCGCCTCCGGGTTAAACTATGGCTACACCTTC. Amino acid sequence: CASSFASGLNYGYTF.

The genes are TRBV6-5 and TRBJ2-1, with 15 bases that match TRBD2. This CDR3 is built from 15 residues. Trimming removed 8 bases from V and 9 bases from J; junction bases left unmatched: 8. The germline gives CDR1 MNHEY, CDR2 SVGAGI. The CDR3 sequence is CASRRTSGREVEQFF. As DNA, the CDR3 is TGTGCCAGCCGACGGACTAGCGGGAGGGAGGTTGAGCAGTTCTTC.

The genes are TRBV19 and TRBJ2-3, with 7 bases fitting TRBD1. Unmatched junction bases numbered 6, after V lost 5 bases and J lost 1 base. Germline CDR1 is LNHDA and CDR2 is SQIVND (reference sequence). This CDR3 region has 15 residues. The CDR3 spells CASSAGDRGTDTQYF. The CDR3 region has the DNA TGTGCCAGTAGTGCTGGCGACAGGGGCACAGATACGCAGTATTTT.

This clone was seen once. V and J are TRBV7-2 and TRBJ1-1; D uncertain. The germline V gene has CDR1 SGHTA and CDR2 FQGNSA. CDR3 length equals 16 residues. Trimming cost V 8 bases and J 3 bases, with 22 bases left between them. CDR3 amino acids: CASSSSGLYLDTEAFF. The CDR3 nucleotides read TGTGCCAGCTCATCCTCGGGGTTATACCTGGACACTGAAGCTTTCTTT.

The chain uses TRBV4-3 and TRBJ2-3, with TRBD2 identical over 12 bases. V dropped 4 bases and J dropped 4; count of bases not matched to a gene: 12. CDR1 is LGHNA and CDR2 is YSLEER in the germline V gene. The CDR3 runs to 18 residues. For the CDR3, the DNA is TGCGCCAGCAGCCGAGAATTTGGACTAGCGGGGATCGCAGATACGCAGTATTTT. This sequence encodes CASSREFGLAGIADTQYF.

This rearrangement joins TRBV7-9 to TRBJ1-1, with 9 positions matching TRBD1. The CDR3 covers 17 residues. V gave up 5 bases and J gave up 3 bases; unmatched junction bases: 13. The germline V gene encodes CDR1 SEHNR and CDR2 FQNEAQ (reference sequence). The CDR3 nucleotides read TGTGCCAGCAGCCCCGGGACAGGGAGGGATAGGCACACTGAAGCTTTCTTT. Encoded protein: CASSPGTGRDRHTEAFF.

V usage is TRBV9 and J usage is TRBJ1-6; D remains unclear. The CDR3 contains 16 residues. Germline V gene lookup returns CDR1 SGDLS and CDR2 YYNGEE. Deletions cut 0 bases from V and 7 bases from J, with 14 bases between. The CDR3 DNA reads TGTGCCAGCAGCGTAGACGGGAGGGAAGGGAATTCACCCCTCCACTTT. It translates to CASSVDGREGNSPLHF.

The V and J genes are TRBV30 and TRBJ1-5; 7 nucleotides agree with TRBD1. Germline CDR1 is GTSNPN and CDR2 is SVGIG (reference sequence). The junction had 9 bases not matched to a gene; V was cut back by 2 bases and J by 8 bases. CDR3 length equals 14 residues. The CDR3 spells CAWSRGQSGKPQHF. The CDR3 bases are TGTGCCTGGAGTAGGGGACAGTCTGGTAAGCCCCAGCATTTT.

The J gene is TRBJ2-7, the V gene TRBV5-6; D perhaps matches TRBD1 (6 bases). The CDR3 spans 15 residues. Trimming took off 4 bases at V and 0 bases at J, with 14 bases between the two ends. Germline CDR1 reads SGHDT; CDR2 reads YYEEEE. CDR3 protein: CASSPSDRYSYEQYF. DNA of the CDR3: TGTGCCAGCAGCCCCAGTGACAGGTACTCCTACGAGCAGTACTTC.

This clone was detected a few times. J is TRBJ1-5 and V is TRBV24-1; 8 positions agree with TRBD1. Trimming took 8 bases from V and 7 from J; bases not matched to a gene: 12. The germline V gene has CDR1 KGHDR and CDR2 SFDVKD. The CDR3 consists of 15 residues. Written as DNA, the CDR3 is TGTGCCACCATCACGGACAGGGTAGGACGGCAGCCCCAGCATTTT. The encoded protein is CATITDRVGRQPQHF.

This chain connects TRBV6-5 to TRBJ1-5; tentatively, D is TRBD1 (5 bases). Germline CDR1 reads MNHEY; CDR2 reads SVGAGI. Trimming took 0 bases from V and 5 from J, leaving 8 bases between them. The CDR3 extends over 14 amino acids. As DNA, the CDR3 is TGTGCCAGCAGTTACTCGAAAGGGGATCAGCCCCAGCATTTT. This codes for CASSYSKGDQPQHF.

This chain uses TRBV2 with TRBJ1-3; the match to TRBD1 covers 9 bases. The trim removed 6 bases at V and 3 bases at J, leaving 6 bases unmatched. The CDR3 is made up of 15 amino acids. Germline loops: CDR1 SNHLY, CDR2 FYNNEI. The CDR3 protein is CASRGTGGFGNTIYF. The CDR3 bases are TGTGCCAGCAGGGGTACAGGGGGCTTTGGAAACACCATATATTTT.

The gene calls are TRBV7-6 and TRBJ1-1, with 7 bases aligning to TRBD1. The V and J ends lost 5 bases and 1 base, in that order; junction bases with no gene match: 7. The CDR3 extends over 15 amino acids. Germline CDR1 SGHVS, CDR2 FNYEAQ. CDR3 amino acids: CASSTGQTPNTEAFF. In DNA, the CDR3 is TGTGCCAGCAGCACGGGACAGACGCCGAACACTGAAGCTTTCTTT.

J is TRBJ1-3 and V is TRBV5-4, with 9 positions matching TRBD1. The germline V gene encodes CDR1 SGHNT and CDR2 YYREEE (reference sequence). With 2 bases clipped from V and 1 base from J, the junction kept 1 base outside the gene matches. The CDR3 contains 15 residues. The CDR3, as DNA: TGTGCCAGCAGCTTTGGGACAGGGTCTGGAAACACCATATATTTT. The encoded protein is CASSFGTGSGNTIYF.

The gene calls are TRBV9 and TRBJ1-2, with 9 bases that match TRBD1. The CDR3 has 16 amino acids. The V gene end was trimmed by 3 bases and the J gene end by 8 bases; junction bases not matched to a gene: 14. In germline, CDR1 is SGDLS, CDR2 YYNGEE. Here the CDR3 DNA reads TGTGCCAGCAGCGATCAATTTCCGGGACAGGGCTTCGGCTACACCTTC. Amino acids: CASSDQFPGQGFGYTF.

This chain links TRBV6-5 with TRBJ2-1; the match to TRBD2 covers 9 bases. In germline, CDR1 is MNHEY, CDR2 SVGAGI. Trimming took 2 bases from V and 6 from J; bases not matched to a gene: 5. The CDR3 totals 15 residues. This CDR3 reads CASSYTAGGINEQFF. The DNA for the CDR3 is TGTGCCAGCAGTTACACAGCGGGGGGCATCAATGAGCAGTTCTTC.

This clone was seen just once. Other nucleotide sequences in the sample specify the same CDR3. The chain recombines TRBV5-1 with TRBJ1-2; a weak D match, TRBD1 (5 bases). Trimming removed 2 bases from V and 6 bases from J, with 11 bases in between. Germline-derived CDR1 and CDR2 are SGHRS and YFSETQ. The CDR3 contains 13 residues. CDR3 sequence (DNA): TGCGCCAGCAGCTTCGGTACAGGCAATGGCTACACCTTC. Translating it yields CASSFGTGNGYTF.

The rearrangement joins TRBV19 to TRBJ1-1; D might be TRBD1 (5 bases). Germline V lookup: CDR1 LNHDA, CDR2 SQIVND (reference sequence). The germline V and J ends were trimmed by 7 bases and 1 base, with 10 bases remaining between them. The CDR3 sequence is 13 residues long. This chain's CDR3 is CASTIGANTEAFF. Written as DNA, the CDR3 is TGTGCCAGTACCATAGGGGCGAACACTGAAGCTTTCTTT.

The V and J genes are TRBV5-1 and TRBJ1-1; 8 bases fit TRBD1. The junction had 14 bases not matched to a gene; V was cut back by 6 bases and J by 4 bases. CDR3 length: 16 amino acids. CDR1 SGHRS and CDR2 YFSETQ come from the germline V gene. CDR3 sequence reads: CASTQSTVGQGTEAFF. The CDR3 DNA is TGCGCCAGCACCCAAAGTACAGTCGGACAGGGCACTGAAGCTTTCTTT.

CDR3 residues: CASSFSWDRRIYEQYF. In nucleotides, the CDR3 is TGCGCCAGCAGCTTCTCTTGGGACAGGCGGATCTACGAGCAGTACTTC. The chain carries TRBV5-1 and TRBJ2-7; 8 positions agree with TRBD1. After removal of 2 bases from V and 3 bases from J, the junction contained 10 bases not matched to a gene. Germline lookup yields CDR1 SGHRS and CDR2 YFSETQ. The CDR3 runs 16 residues.

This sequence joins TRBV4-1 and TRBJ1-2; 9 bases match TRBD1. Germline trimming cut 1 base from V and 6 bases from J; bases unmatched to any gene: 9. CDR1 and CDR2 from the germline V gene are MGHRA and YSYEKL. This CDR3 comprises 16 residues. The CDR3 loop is CASSQAVARDRDGYTF. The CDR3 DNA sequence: TGCGCCAGCAGCCAAGCCGTAGCCCGGGACAGGGATGGCTACACCTTC.

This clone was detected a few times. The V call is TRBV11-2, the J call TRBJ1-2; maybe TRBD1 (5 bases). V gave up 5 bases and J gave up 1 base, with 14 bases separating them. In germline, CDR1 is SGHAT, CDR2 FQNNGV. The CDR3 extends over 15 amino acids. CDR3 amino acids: CASSRQIQGNYGYTF. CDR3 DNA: TGTGCCAGCAGCCGACAGATCCAGGGTAACTATGGCTACACCTTC.

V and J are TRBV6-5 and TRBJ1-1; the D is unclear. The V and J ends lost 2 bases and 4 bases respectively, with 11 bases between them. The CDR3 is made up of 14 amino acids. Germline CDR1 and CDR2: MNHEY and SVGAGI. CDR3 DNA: TGTGCCAGCAGTTACGGCCGGGAGGTCACTGAAGCTTTCTTT. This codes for CASSYGREVTEAFF.

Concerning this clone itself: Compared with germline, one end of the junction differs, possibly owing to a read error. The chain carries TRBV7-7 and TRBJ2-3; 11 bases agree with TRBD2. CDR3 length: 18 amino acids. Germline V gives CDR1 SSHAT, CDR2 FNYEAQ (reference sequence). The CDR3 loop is CASSLPASLAGAKDTQYF. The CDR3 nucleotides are TGTGCTAGCAGCTTACCGGCCTCACTAGCGGGAGCGAAAGATACGCAGTATTTT.

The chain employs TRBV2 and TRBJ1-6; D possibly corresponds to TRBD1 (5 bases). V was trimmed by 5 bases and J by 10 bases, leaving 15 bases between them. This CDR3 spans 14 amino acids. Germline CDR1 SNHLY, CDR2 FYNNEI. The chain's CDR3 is CASSKSGGNSPLHF. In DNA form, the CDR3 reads TGTGCCAGCAGTAAGAGCGGGGGAAACTCACCCCTCCACTTT.

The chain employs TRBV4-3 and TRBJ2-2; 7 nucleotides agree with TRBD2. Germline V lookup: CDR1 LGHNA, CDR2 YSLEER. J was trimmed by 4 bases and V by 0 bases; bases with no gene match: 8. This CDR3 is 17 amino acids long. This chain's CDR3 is CASSQDTWRGSTGELFF. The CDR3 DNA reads TGCGCCAGCAGCCAAGATACCTGGCGGGGGAGCACCGGGGAGCTGTTTTTT.

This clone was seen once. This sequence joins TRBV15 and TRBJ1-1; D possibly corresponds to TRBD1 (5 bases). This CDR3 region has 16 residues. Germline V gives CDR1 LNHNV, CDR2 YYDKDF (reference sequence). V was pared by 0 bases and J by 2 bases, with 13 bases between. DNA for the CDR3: TGTGCCACCAGCAGAGATTATGACAGTTCAAACACTGAAGCTTTCTTT. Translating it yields CATSRDYDSSNTEAFF. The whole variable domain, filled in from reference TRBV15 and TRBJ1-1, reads DAMVIQNPRYQVTQFGKPVTLSCSQTLNHNVMYWYQQKSSQAPKLLFHYYDKDFNNEADTPDNFQSRRPNTSFCFLDIRSPGLGDTAMYLCATSRDYDSSNTEAFFGQGTRLTVV.